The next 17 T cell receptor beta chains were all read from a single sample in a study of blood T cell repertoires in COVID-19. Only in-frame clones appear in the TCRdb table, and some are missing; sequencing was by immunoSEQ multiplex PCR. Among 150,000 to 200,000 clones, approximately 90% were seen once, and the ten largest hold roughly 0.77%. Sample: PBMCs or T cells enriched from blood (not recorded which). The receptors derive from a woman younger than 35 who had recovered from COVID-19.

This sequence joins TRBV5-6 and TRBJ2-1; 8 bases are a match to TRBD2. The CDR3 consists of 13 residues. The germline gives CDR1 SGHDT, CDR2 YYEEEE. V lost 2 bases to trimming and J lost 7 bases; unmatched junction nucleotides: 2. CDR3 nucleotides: TGTGCCAGCAGCTTCCCGGGGGGGAATGAGCAGTTCTTC. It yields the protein CASSFPGGNEQFF.

CDR3 loop: CATSRTGLSYEQYF. Here the CDR3 DNA reads TGTGCCACCAGCAGAACCGGACTATCCTACGAGCAGTACTTC. This rearrangement joins TRBV15 to TRBJ2-7; D is possibly TRBD2 (6 bases). Looked up from germline, CDR1 is LNHNV and CDR2 is YYDKDF (reference sequence). The CDR3 is 14 amino acids. The V end lost 2 bases, the J end lost 1 base, and 9 bases lay between the germline ends.

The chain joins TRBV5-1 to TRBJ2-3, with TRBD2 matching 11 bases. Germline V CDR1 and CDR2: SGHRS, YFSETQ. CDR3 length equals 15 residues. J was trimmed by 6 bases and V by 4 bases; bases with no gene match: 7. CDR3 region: CASSPTTSGVDTQYF. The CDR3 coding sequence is TGCGCCAGCAGCCCAACGACTAGCGGGGTGGATACGCAGTATTTT.

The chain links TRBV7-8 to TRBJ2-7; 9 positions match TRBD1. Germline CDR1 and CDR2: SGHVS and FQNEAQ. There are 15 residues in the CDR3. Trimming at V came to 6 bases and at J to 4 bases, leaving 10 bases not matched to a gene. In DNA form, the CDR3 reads TGTGCCAGCAGTGCCACAGGGGGCTCGCGTTACGAGCAGTACTTC. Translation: CASSATGGSRYEQYF.

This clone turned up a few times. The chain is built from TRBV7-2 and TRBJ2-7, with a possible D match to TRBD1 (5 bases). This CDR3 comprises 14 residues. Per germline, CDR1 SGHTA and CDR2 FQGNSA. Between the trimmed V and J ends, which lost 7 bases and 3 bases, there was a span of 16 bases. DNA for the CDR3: TGTGCCAGCAACCAAGACAGCGCTAACTACGAGCAGTACTTC. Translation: CASNQDSANYEQYF.

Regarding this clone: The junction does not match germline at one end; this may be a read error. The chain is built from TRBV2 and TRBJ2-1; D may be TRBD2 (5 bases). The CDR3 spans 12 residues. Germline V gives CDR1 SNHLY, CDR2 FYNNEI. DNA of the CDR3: TGTGCCAGCAGGCCTGACTCGGGAAAGGAGATCTTC. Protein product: CASRPDSGKEIF.

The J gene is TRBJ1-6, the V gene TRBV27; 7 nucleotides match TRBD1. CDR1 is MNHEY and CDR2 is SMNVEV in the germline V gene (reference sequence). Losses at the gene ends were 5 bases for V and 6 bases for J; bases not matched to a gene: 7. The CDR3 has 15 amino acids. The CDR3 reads CASSLTTGLNSPLHF. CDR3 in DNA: TGTGCCAGCAGTCTAACGACAGGGCTTAATTCACCCCTCCACTTT.

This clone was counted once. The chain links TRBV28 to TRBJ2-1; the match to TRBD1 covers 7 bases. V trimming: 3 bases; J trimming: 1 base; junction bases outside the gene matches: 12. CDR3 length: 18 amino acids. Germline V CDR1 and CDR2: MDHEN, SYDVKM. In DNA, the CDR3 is TGTGCCAGCAGTTTTGGGAGACAGGGTATTAAGTCCTACAATGAGCAGTTCTTC. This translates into CASSFGRQGIKSYNEQFF.

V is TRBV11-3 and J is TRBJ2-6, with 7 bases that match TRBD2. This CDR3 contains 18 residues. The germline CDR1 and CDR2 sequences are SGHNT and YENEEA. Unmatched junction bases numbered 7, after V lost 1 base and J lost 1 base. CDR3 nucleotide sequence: TGTGCCAGCAGCTTAGGGGAGGGCCGAGAGTCTGGGGCCAACGTCCTGACTTTC. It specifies CASSLGEGRESGANVLTF.

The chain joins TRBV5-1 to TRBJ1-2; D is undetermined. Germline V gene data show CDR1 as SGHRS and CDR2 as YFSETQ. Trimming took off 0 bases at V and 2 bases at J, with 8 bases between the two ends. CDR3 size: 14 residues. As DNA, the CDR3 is TGCGCCAGCAGCTTGGCCGAGGGAAACTATGGCTACACCTTC. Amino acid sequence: CASSLAEGNYGYTF.

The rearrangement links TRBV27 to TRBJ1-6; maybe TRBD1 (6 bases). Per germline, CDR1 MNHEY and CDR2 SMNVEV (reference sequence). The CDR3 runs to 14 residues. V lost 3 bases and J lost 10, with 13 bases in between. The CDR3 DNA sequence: TGTGCCAGCAGTTTCACAGGGCCCAAATCACCCCTCCACTTT. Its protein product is CASSFTGPKSPLHF.

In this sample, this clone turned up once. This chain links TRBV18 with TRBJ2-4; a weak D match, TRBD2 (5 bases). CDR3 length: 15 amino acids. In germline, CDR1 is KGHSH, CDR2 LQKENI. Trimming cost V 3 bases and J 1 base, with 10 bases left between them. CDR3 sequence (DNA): TGTGCCAGCTCACCGTTAGACTATGCCAAAAACATTCAGTACTTC. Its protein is CASSPLDYAKNIQYF.

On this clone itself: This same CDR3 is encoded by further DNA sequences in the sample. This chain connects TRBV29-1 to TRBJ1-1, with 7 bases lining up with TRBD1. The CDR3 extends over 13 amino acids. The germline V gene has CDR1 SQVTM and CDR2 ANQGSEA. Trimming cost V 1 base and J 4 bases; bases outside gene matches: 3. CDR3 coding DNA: TGCAGCGTTGAAGGGCAGGGGGGCACTGAAGCTTTCTTT. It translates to CSVEGQGGTEAFF.

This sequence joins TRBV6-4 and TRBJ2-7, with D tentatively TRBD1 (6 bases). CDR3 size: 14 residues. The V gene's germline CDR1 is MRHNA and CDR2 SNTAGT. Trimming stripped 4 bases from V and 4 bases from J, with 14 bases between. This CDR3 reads CASSAGTLTYEQYF. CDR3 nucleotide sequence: TGTGCCAGCAGTGCCGGGACACTTACTTACGAGCAGTACTTC.

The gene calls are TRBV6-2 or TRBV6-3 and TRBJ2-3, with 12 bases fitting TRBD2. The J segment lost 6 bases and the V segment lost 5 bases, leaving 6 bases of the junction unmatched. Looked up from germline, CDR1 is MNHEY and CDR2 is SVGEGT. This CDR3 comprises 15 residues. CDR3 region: CASSAGLAGRDTQYF. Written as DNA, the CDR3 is TGTGCCAGCAGTGCCGGACTAGCGGGAAGGGATACGCAGTATTTT.

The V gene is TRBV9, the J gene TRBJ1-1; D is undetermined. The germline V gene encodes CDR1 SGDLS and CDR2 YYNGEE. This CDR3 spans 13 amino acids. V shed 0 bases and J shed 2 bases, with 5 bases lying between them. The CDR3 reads CASSVDSNTEAFF. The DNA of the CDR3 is TGTGCCAGCAGCGTAGACAGCAACACTGAAGCTTTCTTT.

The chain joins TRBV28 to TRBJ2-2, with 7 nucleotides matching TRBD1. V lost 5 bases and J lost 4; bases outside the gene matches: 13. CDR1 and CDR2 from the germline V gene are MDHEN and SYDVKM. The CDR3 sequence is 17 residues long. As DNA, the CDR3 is TGTGCCAGCAGTACCCATCGGACAGGTAGTAGCACCGGGGAGCTGTTTTTT. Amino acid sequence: CASSTHRTGSSTGELFF.